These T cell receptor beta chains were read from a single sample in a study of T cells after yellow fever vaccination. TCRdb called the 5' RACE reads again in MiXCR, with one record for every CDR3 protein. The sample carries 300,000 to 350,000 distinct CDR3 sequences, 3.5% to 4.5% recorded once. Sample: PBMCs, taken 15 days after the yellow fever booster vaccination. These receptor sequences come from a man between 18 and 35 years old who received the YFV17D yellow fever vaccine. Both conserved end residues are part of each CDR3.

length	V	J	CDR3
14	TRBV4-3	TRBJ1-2	CASSRQLANYGYTF
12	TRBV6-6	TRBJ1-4	CAVWPPGEKLFF
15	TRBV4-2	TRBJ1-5	CASSQDKRTVQPQHF
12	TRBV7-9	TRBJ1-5	CASNVDNQPQHF
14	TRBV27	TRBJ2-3	CASARREGTDTQYF
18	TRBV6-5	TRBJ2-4	CASTPGTGGLLAKNIQYF
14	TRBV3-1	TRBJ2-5	CASSQDPGTETQYF
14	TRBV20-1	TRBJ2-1	CSASRGGAFAEQFF
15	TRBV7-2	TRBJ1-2	CASRTWTGDDYGYTF
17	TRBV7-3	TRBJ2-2	CASSLGPSGGGPGELFF
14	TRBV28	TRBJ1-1	CASSLGTTVSEAFF
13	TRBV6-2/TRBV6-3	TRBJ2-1	CASSSLAGGPPFF
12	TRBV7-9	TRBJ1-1	CASSSRPFEAFF
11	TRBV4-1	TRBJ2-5	CASSQDSGQYF
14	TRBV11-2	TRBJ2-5	CASSSGTRLGAQYF
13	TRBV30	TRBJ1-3	CAWSVAGGNTIYF